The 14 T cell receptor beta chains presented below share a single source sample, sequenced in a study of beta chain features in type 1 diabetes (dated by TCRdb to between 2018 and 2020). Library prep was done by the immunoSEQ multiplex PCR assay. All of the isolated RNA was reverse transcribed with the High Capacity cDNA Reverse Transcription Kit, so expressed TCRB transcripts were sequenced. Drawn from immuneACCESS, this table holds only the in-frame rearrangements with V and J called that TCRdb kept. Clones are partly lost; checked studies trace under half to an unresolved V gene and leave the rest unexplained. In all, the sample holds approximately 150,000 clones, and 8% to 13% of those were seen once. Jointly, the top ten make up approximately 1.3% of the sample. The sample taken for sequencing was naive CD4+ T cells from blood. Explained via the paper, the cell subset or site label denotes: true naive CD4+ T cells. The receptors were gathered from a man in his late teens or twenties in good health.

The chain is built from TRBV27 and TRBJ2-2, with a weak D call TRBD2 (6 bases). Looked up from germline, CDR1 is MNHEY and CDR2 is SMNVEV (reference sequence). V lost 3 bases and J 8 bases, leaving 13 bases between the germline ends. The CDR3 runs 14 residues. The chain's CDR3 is CASSFGGAHGELFF. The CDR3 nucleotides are TGTGCCAGCAGTTTTGGAGGGGCACATGGGGAGCTGTTTTTT.

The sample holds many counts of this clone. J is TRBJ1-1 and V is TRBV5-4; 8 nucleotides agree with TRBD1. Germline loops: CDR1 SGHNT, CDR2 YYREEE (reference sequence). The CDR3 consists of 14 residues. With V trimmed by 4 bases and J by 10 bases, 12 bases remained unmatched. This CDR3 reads CASSTKGTGSGAFF. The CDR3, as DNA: TGTGCCAGCAGCACCAAGGGGACAGGATCCGGAGCTTTCTTT.

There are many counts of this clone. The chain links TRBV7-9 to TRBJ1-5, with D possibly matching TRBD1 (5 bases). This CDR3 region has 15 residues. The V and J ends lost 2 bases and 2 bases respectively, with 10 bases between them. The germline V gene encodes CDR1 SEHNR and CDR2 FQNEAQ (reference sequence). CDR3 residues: CASSLQGSGNQPQHF. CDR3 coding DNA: TGTGCCAGCAGCTTACAGGGTTCGGGCAATCAGCCCCAGCATTTT. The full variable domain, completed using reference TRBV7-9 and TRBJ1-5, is DTGVSQNPRHKITKRGQNVTFRCDPISEHNRLYWYRQTLGQGPEFLTYFQNEAQLEKSRLLSDRFSAERPKGSFSTLEIQRTEQGDSAMYLCASSLQGSGNQPQHFGDGTRLSIL.

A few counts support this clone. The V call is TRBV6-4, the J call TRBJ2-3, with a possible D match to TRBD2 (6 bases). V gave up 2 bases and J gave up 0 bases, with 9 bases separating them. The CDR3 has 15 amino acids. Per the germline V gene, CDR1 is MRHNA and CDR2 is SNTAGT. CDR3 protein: CASSDGGRSTDTQYF. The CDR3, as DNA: TGTGCCAGCAGTGACGGGGGGAGGAGCACAGATACGCAGTATTTT.

The CDR3 DNA reads TGTGCCATCAGTGAGCCCAACAGTGAAAATGGCTACACCTTC. Its translation is CAISEPNSENGYTF. This sequence joins TRBV10-3 and TRBJ1-2; D gene unclear. This CDR3 is built from 14 residues. Germline-derived CDR1 and CDR2 are ENHRY and SYGVKD. The ends were cut back, 2 bases at V and 6 bases at J, with 13 bases in the middle.

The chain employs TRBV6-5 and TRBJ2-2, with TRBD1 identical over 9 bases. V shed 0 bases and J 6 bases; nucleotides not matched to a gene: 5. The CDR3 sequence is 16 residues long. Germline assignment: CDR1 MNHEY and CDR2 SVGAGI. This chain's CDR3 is CASSYSYRGRAGELFF. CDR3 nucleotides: TGTGCCAGCAGTTACTCGTACAGGGGGCGCGCCGGGGAGCTGTTTTTT.

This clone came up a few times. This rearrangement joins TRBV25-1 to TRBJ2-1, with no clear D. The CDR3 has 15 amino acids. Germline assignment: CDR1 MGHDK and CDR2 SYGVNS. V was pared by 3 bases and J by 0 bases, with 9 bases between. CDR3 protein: CASSDTDRSYNEQFF. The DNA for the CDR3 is TGTGCCAGCAGTGATACAGATCGCTCCTACAATGAGCAGTTCTTC.

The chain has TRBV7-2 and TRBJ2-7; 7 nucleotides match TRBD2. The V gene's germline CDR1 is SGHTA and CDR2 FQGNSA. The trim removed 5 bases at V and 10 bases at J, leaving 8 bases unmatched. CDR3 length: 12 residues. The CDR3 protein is CASSPFGGGQYF. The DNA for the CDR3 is TGTGCCAGCAGCCCCTTTGGCGGGGGTCAGTACTTC.

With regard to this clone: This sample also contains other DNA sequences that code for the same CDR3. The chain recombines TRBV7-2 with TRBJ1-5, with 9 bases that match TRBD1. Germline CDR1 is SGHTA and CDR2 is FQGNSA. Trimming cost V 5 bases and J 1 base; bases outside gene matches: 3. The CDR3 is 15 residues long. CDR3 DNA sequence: TGTGCCAGCAGCGTAGACAGGGGGAGCAATCAGCCCCAGCATTTT. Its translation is CASSVDRGSNQPQHF.

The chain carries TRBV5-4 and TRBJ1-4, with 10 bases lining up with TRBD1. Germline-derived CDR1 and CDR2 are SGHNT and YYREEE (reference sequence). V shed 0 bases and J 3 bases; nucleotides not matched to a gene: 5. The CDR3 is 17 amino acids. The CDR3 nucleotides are TGTGCCAGCAGCTTGGGCGGACAGGGGGGATCTAATGAAAAACTGTTTTTT. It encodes CASSLGGQGGSNEKLFF.

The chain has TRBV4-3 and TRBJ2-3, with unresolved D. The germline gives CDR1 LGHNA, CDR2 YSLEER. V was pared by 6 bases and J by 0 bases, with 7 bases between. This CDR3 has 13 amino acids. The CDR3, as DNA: TGCGCCAGCAGGACAACTAGCACAGATACGCAGTATTTT. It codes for CASRTTSTDTQYF.

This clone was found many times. This chain's CDR3 is CASSQDIGGGPGDEQFF. In nucleotides, the CDR3 is TGTGCCAGCAGCCAAGATATTGGGGGGGGCCCAGGGGATGAGCAGTTCTTC. The chain carries TRBV4-2 and TRBJ2-1; D is perhaps TRBD2 (7 bases). This CDR3 comprises 17 residues. Trimming shortened V by 0 bases and J by 8 bases, and 20 bases separated the two germline ends. Germline CDR1 is LGHNA and CDR2 is YNFKEQ.

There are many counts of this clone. The CDR3 loop is CASSSYVNEQFF. The CDR3 DNA follows: TGTGCCAGCAGCTCCTACGTCAATGAGCAGTTCTTC. This chain links TRBV7-2 with TRBJ2-1; no firm D call. The V end was cut by 4 bases, the J end by 6 bases, with 7 bases between. The CDR3 runs 12 residues. The germline V gene has CDR1 SGHTA and CDR2 FQGNSA.

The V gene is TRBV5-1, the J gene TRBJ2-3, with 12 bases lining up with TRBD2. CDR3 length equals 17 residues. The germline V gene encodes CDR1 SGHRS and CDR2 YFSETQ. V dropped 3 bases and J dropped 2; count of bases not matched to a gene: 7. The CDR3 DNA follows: TGCGCCAGCAGCTGGAGACTAGCGGGGGAGATCACAGATACGCAGTATTTT. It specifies CASSWRLAGEITDTQYF. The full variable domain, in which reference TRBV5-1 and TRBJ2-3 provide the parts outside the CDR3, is KAGVTQTPRYLIKTRGQQVTLSCSPISGHRSVSWYQQTPGQGLQFLFEYFSETQRNKGNFPGRFSGRQFSNSRSEMNVSTLELGDSALYLCASSWRLAGEITDTQYFGPGTRLTVL.